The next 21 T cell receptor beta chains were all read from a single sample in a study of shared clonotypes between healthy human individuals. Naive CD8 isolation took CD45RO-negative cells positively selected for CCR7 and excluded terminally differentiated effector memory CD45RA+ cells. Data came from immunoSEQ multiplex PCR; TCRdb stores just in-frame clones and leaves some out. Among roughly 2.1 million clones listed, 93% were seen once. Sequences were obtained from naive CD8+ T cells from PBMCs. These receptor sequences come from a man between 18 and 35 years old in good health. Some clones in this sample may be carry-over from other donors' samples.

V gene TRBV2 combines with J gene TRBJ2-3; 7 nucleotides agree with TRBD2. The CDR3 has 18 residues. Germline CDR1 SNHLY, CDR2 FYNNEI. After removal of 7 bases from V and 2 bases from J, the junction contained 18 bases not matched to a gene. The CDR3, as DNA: TGTGCCAGCAACCCCAGGGAGGCGGGAGCGCCGTACACAGATACGCAGTATTTT. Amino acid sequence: CASNPREAGAPYTDTQYF.

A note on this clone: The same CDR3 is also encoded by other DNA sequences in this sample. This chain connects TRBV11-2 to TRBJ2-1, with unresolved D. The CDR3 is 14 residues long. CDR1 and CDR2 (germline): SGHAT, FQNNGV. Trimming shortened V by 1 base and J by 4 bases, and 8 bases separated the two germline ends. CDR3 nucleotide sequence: TGTGCCAGCAGCTTAGCGGGTGGGTACAATGAGCAGTTCTTC. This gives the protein CASSLAGGYNEQFF. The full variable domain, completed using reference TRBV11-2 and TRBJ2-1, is EAGVAQSPRYKIIEKRQSVAFWCNPISGHATLYWYQQILGQGPKLLIQFQNNGVVDDSQLPKDRFSAERLKGVDSTLKIQPAKLEDSAVYLCASSLAGGYNEQFFGPGTRLTVL.

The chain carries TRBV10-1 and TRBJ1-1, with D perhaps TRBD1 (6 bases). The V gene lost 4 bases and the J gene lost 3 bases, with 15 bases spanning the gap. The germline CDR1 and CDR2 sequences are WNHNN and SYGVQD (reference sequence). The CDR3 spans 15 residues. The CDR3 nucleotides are TGCGCCAGCAGTGGTTCAACAGGGAAGGACACTGAAGCTTTCTTT. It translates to CASSGSTGKDTEAFF.

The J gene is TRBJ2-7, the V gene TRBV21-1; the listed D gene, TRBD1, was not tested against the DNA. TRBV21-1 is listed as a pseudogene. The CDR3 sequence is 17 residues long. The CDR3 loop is CASSRLLGQGDSYEQYF. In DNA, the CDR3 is TGTGCCAGCAGCAGGTTACTCGGACAGGGGGATTCCTACGAGCAGTACTTC.

The CDR3 here is CASSTEWTSENNEQFF. In DNA form, the CDR3 reads TGTGCCAGCAGTACGGAGTGGACATCGGAGAACAATGAGCAGTTCTTC. This chain joins TRBV28 and TRBJ2-1, with D perhaps TRBD1 (5 bases). The length of the CDR3 is 16 residues. Germline V lookup: CDR1 MDHEN, CDR2 SYDVKM. Trimming stripped 5 bases from V and 5 bases from J, with 19 bases between.

Here the CDR3 reads CASSPNSGGPYQETQYF. The DNA for the CDR3 is TGTGCCAGCAGCCCGAACTCGGGGGGTCCGTACCAAGAGACCCAGTACTTC. The genes are TRBV7-9 and TRBJ2-5; 7 bases agree with TRBD2. The CDR3 spans 17 residues. CDR1 and CDR2 from the germline V gene are SEHNR and FQNEAQ (reference sequence). J lost 0 bases, V lost 5 bases, and 12 bases had no gene match.

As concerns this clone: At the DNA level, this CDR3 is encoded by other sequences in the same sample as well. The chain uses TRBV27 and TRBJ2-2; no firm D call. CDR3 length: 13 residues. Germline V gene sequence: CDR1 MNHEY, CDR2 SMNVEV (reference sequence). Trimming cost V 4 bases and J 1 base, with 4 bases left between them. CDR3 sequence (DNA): TGTGCCAGCAGTTATTTGAACACCGGGGAGCTGTTTTTT. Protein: CASSYLNTGELFF.

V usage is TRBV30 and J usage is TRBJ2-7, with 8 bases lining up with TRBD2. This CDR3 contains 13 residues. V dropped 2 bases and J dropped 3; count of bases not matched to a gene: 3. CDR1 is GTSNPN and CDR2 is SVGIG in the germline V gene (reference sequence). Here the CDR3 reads CAWSWTSSYEQYF. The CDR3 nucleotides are TGTGCCTGGAGTTGGACTAGCAGCTACGAGCAGTACTTC. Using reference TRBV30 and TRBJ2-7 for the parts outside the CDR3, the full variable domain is SQTIHQWPATLVQPVGSPLSLECTVEGTSNPNLYWYRQAAGRGLQLLFYSVGIGQISSEVPQNLSASRPQDRQFILSSKKLLLSDSGFYLCAWSWTSSYEQYFGPGTRLTVT.

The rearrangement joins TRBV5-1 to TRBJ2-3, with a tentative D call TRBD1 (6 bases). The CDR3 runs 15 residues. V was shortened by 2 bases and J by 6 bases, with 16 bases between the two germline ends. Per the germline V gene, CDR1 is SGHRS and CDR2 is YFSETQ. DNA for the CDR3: TGCGCCAGCAGCTTCTGGGCAGGGGTAGGTGATACGCAGTATTTT. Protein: CASSFWAGVGDTQYF.

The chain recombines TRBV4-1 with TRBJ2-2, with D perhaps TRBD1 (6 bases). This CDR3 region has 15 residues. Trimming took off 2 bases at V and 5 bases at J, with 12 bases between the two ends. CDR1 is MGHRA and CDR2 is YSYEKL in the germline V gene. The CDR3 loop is CASSQKIGGTGELFF. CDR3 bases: TGCGCCAGCAGCCAAAAAATAGGGGGAACCGGGGAGCTGTTTTTT.

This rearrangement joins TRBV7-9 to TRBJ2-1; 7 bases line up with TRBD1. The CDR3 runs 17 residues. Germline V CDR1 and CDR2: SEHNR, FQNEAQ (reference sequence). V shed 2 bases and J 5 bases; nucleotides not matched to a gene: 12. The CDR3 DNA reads TGTGCCAGCAGCTTACCCGACTCGACAGGGTCCAACAATGAGCAGTTCTTC. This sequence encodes CASSLPDSTGSNNEQFF.

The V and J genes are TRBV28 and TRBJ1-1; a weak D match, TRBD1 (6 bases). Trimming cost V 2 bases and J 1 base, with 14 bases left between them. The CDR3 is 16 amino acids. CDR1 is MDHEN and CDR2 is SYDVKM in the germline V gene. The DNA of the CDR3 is TGTGCCAGCAGTTTACAGACAGGTCTGGCGAACACTGAAGCTTTCTTT. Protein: CASSLQTGLANTEAFF.

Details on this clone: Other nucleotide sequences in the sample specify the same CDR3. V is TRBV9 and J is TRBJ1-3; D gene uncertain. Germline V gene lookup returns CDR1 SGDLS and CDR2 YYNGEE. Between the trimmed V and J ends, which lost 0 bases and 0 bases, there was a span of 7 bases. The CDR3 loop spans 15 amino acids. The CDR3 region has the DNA TGTGCCAGCAGCGTAGGGGTGAGCTCTGGAAACACCATATATTTT. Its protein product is CASSVGVSSGNTIYF.

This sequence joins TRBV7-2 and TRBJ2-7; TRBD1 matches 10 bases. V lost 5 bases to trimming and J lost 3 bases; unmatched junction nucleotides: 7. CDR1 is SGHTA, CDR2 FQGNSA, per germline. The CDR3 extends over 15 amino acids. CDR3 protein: CASSLLTGGIYEQYF. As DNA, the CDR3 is TGTGCCAGCAGCCTCTTGACAGGGGGCATCTACGAGCAGTACTTC.

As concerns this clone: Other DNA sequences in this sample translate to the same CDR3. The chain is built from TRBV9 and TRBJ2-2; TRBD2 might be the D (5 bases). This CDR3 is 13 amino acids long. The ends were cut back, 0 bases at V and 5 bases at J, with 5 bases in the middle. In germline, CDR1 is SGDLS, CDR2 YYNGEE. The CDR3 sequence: CASSVGGTGELFF. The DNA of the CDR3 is TGTGCCAGCAGCGTAGGCGGGACCGGGGAGCTGTTTTTT. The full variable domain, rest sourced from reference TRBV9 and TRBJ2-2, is DSGVTQTPKHLITATGQRVTLRCSPRSGDLSVYWYQQSLDQGLQFLIQYYNGEERAKGNILERFSAQQFPDLHSELNLSSLELGDSALYFCASSVGGTGELFFGEGSRLTVL.

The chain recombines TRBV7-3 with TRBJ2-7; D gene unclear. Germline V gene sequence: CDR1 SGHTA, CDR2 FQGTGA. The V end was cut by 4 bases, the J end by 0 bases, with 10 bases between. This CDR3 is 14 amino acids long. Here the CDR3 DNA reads TGTGCCAGCAGCTCGGTAAAGGGCTCCTACGAGCAGTACTTC. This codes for CASSSVKGSYEQYF.

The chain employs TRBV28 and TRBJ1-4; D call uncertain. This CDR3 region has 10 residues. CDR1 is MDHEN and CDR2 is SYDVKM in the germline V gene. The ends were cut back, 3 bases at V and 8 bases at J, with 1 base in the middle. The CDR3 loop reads CASSLEKLFF. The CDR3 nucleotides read TGTGCCAGCAGTTTGGAAAAACTGTTTTTT.

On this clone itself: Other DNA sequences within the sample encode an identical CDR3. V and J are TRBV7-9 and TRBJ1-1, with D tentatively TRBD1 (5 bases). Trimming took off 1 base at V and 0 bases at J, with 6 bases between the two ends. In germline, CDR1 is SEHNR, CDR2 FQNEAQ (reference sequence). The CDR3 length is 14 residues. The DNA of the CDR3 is TGTGCCAGCAGCTTAGACAGGCTGAACACTGAAGCTTTCTTT. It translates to CASSLDRLNTEAFF. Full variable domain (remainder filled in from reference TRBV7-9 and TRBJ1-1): DTGVSQNPRHKITKRGQNVTFRCDPISEHNRLYWYRQTLGQGPEFLTYFQNEAQLEKSRLLSDRFSAERPKGSFSTLEIQRTEQGDSAMYLCASSLDRLNTEAFFGQGTRLTVV.

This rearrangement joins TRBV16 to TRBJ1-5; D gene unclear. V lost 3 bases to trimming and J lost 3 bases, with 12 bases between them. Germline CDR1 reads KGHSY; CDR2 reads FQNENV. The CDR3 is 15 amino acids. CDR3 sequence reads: CASSQVRAANQPQHF. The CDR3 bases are TGTGCCAGCAGCCAGGTCCGGGCCGCCAATCAGCCCCAGCATTTT.

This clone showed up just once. The CDR3 nucleotides are TGTGCCAGCAGTTCAAGGACTAGCGGGACAGATACGCAGTATTTT. Encoded protein: CASSSRTSGTDTQYF. The chain has TRBV27 and TRBJ2-3, with 11 bases matching TRBD2. Germline CDR1 MNHEY, CDR2 SMNVEV (reference sequence). CDR3 length: 15 residues. J lost 3 bases, V lost 4 bases, and 3 bases had no gene match.

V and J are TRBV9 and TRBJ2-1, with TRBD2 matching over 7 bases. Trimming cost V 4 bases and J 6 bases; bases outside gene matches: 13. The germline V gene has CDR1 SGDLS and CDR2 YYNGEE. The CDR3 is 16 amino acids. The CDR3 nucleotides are TGTGCCAGCAGCCCAGACCCCAGCGGGATGTTCAATGAGCAGTTCTTC. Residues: CASSPDPSGMFNEQFF.